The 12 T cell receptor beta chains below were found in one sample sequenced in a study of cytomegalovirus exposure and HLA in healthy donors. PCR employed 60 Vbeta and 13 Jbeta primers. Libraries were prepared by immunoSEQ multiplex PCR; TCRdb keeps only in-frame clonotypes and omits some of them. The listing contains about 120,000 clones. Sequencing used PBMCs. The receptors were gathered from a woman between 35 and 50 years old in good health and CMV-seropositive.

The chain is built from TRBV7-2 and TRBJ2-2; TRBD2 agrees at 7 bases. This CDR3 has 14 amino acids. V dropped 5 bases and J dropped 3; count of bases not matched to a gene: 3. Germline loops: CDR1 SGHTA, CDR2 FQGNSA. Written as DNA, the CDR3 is TGTGCCAGCAGCCCTCGGGGGGACACCGGGGAGCTGTTTTTT. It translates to CASSPRGDTGELFF. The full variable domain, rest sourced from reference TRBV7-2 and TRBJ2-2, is GAGVSQSPSNKVTEKGKDVELRCDPISGHTALYWYRQSLGQGLEFLIYFQGNSAPDKSGLPSDRFSAERTGGSVSTLTIQRTQQEDSAVYLCASSPRGDTGELFFGEGSRLTVL.

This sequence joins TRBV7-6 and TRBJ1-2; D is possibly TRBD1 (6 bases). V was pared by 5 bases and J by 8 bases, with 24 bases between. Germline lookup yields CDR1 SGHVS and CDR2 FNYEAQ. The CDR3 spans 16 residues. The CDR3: CASSHIVGQGLGGYTF. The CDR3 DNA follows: TGTGCCAGCAGCCACATCGTCGGGCAGGGGCTAGGAGGCTACACCTTC.

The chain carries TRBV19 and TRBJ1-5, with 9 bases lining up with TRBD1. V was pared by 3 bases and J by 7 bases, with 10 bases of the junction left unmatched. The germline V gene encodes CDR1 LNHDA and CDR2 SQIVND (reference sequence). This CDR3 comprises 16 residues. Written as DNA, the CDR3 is TGTGCCAGTAGTATCCAGGGGACAGGGCAAGGACAGCCCCAGCATTTT. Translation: CASSIQGTGQGQPQHF.

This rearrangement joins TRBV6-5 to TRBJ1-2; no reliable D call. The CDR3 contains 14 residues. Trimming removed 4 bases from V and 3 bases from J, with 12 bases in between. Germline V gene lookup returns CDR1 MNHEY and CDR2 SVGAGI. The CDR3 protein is CASSLEERDYGYTF. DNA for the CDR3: TGTGCCAGCAGTTTGGAGGAAAGGGACTATGGCTACACCTTC.

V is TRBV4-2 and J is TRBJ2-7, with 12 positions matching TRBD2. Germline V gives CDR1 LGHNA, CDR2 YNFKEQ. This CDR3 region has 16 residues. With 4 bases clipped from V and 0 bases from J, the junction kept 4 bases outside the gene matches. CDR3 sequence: CASSRQGLAGSYEQYF. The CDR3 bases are TGTGCCAGCAGCCGGCAGGGACTAGCGGGCTCCTACGAGCAGTACTTC.

This chain's CDR3 is CASSLYETGGADTQYF. CDR3 in DNA: TGTGCCAGCAGCTTGTATGAGACAGGGGGCGCAGATACGCAGTATTTT. This rearrangement joins TRBV5-6 to TRBJ2-3; 10 bases are a match to TRBD1. The CDR3 totals 16 residues. After removal of 1 base from V and 4 bases from J, the junction contained 6 bases not matched to a gene. Germline V gene sequence: CDR1 SGHDT, CDR2 YYEEEE.

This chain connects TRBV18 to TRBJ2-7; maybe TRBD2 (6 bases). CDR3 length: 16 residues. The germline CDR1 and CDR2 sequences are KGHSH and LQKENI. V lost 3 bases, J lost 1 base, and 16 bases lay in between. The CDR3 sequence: CASSPLGRTDSYEQYF. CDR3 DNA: TGTGCCAGCTCACCCCTAGGGAGGACGGATTCCTACGAGCAGTACTTC.

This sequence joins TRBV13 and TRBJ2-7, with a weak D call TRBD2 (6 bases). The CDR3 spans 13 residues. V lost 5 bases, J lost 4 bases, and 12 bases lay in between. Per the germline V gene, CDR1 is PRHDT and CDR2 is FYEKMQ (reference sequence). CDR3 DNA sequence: TGTGCCAGCAGCCCGGGGGTGGGGTACGAGCAGTACTTC. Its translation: CASSPGVGYEQYF.

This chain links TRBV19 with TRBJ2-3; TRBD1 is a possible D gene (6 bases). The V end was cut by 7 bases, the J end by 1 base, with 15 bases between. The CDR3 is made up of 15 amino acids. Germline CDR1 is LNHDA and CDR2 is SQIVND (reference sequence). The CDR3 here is CASNSRTEGTDTQYF. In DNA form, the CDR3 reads TGTGCCAGTAACTCGAGGACAGAGGGCACAGATACGCAGTATTTT.

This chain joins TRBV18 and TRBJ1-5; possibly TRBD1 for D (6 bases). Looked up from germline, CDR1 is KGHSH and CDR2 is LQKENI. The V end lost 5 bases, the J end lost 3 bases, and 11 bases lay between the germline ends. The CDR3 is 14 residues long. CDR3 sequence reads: CASSDTGTNQPQHF. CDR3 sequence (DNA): TGTGCCAGCTCAGACACAGGGACCAATCAGCCCCAGCATTTT.

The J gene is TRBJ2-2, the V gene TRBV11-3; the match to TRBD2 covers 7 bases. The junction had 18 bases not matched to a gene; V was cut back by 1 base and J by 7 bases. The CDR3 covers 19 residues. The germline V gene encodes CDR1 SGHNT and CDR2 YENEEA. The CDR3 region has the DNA TGTGCCAGCAGCTTAGGGAAAGGCCTGGCGGGAGAGGTAGTCGGGGAGCTGTTTTTT. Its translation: CASSLGKGLAGEVVGELFF. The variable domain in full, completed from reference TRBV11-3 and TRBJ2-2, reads EAGVVQSPRYKIIEKKQPVAFWCNPISGHNTLYWYLQNLGQGPELLIRYENEEAVDDSQLPKDRFSAERLKGVDSTLKIQPAELGDSAVYLCASSLGKGLAGEVVGELFFGEGSRLTVL.

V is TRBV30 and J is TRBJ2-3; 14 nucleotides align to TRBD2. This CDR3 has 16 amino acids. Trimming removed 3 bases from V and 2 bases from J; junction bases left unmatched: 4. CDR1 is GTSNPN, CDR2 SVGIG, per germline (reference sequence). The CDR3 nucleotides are TGTGCCTGGAGGCTGGGACTAGCGGGAGTCACAGATACGCAGTATTTT. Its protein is CAWRLGLAGVTDTQYF.